These 15 T cell receptor beta chains came from one sample sequenced in a study of T cell responses to AZD1222 COVID-19 vaccine. Profiling relied on immunoSEQ multiplex PCR, and the TCRdb table lists in-frame clones only, not all of them. The data hold about 180,000 clones, with 88% observed a single time. The material sequenced was peripheral blood, taken on day 0 of AZD1222 vaccination. The receptors derive from an adult in good health.

The chain joins TRBV19 to TRBJ1-4; the match to TRBD1 covers 7 bases. Germline V CDR1 and CDR2: LNHDA, SQIVND (reference sequence). This CDR3 is built from 14 residues. V shed 6 bases and J 8 bases; nucleotides not matched to a gene: 9. CDR3 amino acids: CASRITGAGEKLFF. The CDR3 bases are TGTGCCAGTAGGATCACAGGGGCGGGCGAAAAACTGTTTTTT.

The chain recombines TRBV28 with TRBJ2-3; possible D gene TRBD2, 5 bases. The CDR3 runs to 19 residues. Deletions cut 1 base from V and 2 bases from J, with 22 bases between. Germline CDR1 is MDHEN and CDR2 is SYDVKM. The CDR3 here is CASSLFAGSGTLLTDTQYF. The CDR3 bases are TGTGCCAGCAGTTTATTTGCTGGGAGCGGAACCTTACTCACAGATACGCAGTATTTT.

The chain joins TRBV10-1 to TRBJ1-6; D is undetermined. Germline CDR1 WNHNN, CDR2 SYGVQD (reference sequence). This CDR3 is 16 amino acids long. Between the trimmed V and J ends, which lost 0 bases and 6 bases, there was a span of 12 bases. CDR3 amino acids: CASSESERVRNSPLHF. The CDR3 coding sequence is TGCGCCAGCAGTGAGTCGGAGAGGGTACGTAATTCACCCCTCCACTTT.

The rearrangement joins TRBV5-1 to TRBJ1-2; D uncertain. Germline V gene data show CDR1 as SGHRS and CDR2 as YFSETQ. The ends were cut back, 2 bases at V and 3 bases at J, with 5 bases in the middle. This CDR3 has 12 residues. CDR3 in DNA: TGCGCCAGCAGCTTTGGGGACTATGGCTACACCTTC. Its protein product is CASSFGDYGYTF.

This chain joins TRBV6-2 or TRBV6-3 and TRBJ1-1, with 8 bases identical to TRBD1. Germline trimming cut 6 bases from V and 4 bases from J; bases unmatched to any gene: 7. This CDR3 contains 14 residues. CDR1 and CDR2 from the germline V gene are MNHEY and SVGEGT. For the CDR3, the DNA is TGTGCCAGCAGCCCTGGACAGGGTTTCACTGAAGCTTTCTTT. Translating it yields CASSPGQGFTEAFF.

The chain joins TRBV21-1 to TRBJ2-7; the D call of TRBD1 is as the table states it, not checked on the DNA. TRBV21-1 is termed a pseudogene. The CDR3 is 12 residues long. In DNA form, the CDR3 reads TGTGCCAGCAGGACAGGCTCCTACGAGCAGTACTTC. Its protein is CASRTGSYEQYF.

The chain is built from TRBV5-1 and TRBJ2-1, with D unclear. Between the trimmed V and J ends, which lost 4 bases and 6 bases, there was a span of 5 bases. The CDR3 is 11 amino acids. From germline, CDR1 is SGHRS and CDR2 YFSETQ. CDR3 coding DNA: TGCGCCAGCAGCCTCCTCAATGAGCAGTTCTTC. Its protein is CASSLLNEQFF.

The chain uses TRBV2 and TRBJ1-2; TRBD1 agrees at 7 bases. After removal of 8 bases from V and 0 bases from J, the junction contained 3 bases not matched to a gene. In germline, CDR1 is SNHLY, CDR2 FYNNEI. The CDR3 length is 13 residues. As DNA, the CDR3 is TGTGCCAGCGGGACAGATCCTAACTATGGCTACACCTTC. Amino acids: CASGTDPNYGYTF. The whole variable domain, remainder taken from reference TRBV2 and TRBJ1-2, is EPEVTQTPSHQVTQMGQEVILRCVPISNHLYFYWYRQILGQKVEFLVSFYNNEISEKSEIFDDQFSVERPDGSNFTLKIRSTKLEDSAMYFCASGTDPNYGYTFGSGTRLTVV.

The chain is built from TRBV29-1 and TRBJ2-3, with 9 bases identical to TRBD1. The CDR3 is made up of 15 amino acids. J was trimmed by 6 bases and V by 7 bases; bases with no gene match: 14. Germline V gene data show CDR1 as SQVTM and CDR2 as ANQGSEA. CDR3 DNA: TGCAGCGCCTGGACAGGGGCCGGTAGAGGGGATACGCAGTATTTT. Protein: CSAWTGAGRGDTQYF.

This clone was observed once. V and J are TRBV10-3 and TRBJ2-7, with TRBD1 identical over 10 bases. V trimming: 7 bases; J trimming: 4 bases; junction bases outside the gene matches: 7. The CDR3 runs to 14 residues. Germline CDR1 and CDR2: ENHRY and SYGVKD. The CDR3 is CAITETGGGYEQYF. CDR3 in DNA: TGTGCCATCACCGAGACAGGGGGCGGGTACGAGCAGTACTTC.

V is TRBV7-9 and J is TRBJ2-2; no clear D. V shed 2 bases and J shed 4 bases, with 11 bases lying between them. The CDR3 consists of 15 residues. Germline CDR1 is SEHNR and CDR2 is FQNEAQ (reference sequence). The CDR3: CASSLKNSGTGELFF. The CDR3 DNA sequence: TGTGCCAGCAGCTTAAAAAATTCCGGCACCGGGGAGCTGTTTTTT.

The genes are TRBV29-1 and TRBJ2-2; D not certain. Germline-derived CDR1 and CDR2 are SQVTM and ANQGSEA. The CDR3 totals 14 residues. CDR3 in DNA: TGCTCAACAAGTGGGGATCGGAGAACCGGGGAGCTGTTTTTT. Translation: CSTSGDRRTGELFF.

The chain has TRBV7-8 and TRBJ1-2; possibly TRBD1 for D (5 bases). CDR1 and CDR2 from the germline V gene are SGHVS and FQNEAQ. The V end lost 0 bases, the J end lost 7 bases, and 9 bases lay between the germline ends. This CDR3 is built from 13 residues. The CDR3 DNA reads as TGTGCCAGCAGCTTAGCAGGGACCGGTGGCTACACCTTC. Amino acids: CASSLAGTGGYTF.

This sequence joins TRBV4-1 and TRBJ2-3, with D perhaps being TRBD1 or TRBD2 (6 bases each). CDR1 MGHRA and CDR2 YSYEKL come from the germline V gene. Trimming stripped 6 bases from V and 4 bases from J, with 17 bases between. The CDR3 has 15 amino acids. The CDR3 DNA sequence: TGCGCCAGCAGTAGGGGGGAATTTCGGGCAGATACGCAGTATTTT. This encodes CASSRGEFRADTQYF.

The chain joins TRBV28 to TRBJ2-1; D perhaps matches TRBD2 (7 bases). Germline CDR1 MDHEN, CDR2 SYDVKM. The CDR3 has 14 amino acids. V was clipped by 2 bases and J by 9 bases, with 14 bases between them. The CDR3 spells CASSLGGARSEQFF. DNA of the CDR3: TGTGCCAGCAGTTTAGGGGGGGCGCGGAGTGAGCAGTTCTTC.